The subject of this entry is one TCR beta chain. Antigen unknown. It was with 60 Vbeta and 13 Jbeta primers that the PCR ran. Data came from immunoSEQ multiplex PCR; TCRdb stores just in-frame clones and leaves some out. This repertoire shows about 200,000 clones, roughly 70% found once; its top ten account for 1.8%. These data come from a study of cytomegalovirus exposure and HLA in healthy donors. Findings and limits, study-wide: Upon later analysis, TCR association rates were observed to vary by HLA locus, being highest for DRB1 and lowest for HLA-C. Cytomegalovirus status, reportedly, was diagnosed with high specificity and sensitivity by the classifier. Presence/absence analyses assumed roughly uniform sequencing depth across donors, which may not hold.

V was shortened by 3 bases and J by 11 bases, with 14 bases between the two germline ends. CDR1 and CDR2 (germline): SGHAT, FQDESV (reference sequence). The CDR3 has 14 amino acids. The chain recombines TRBV11-1 with TRBJ1-6; a possible D gene is TRBD1 (6 bases). Sequencing was done on a sample of PBMCs. The TCR originated in a woman aged 30 to 39 in good health and CMV-seronegative. CDR3 residues: CASSFPDSPTPLHF. For the CDR3, the DNA is TGTGCCAGCAGCTTCCCGGACAGTCCGACACCCCTCCACTTT.